The 18 T cell receptor beta chains reported below all come from one sample, sequenced in a study of T-cell memory formation after mild COVID-19. TCRdb used MiXCR to reprocess the 5' RACE reads, holding one entry per CDR3 protein. The sample holds 250,000 to 350,000 distinct CDR3 sequences, just under 20% seen once. The source material was PBMCs or a T cell subset sorted from them (not recorded which). Receptors were obtained from a man aged 18 to 30 who had mild COVID-19 (a few samples of this study predate the infection). Cell type and time point are not known.

V usage is TRBV9 and J usage is TRBJ2-5, with 9 bases that match TRBD2. This CDR3 is 16 amino acids long. CDR1 is SGDLS and CDR2 is YYNGEE in the germline V gene. The ends lost 4 bases at V and 5 bases at J; junction bases unmatched: 12. As DNA, the CDR3 is TGTGCCAGCAGCTCCAGGCGCGGGGGGGCCAGGGAGACCCAGTACTTC. Amino acid sequence: CASSSRRGGARETQYF. The entire variable domain, with the rest obtained from reference TRBV9 and TRBJ2-5, is as follows: DSGVTQTPKHLITATGQRVTLRCSPRSGDLSVYWYQQSLDQGLQFLIQYYNGEERAKGNILERFSAQQFPDLHSELNLSSLELGDSALYFCASSSRRGGARETQYFGPGTRLLVL.

This clonotype showed up just a few times. This sequence joins TRBV7-9 and TRBJ1-1; D unresolved. Germline CDR1 reads SEHNR; CDR2 reads FQNEAQ (reference sequence). V shed 5 bases and J shed 6 bases, with 10 bases lying between them. The CDR3 totals 12 residues. The CDR3 protein is CASSRGGPEAFF. For the CDR3, the DNA is TGTGCCAGCAGCCGAGGCGGCCCTGAAGCTTTCTTT.

This clonotype was seen more than once but under ten times. The chain links TRBV5-1 to TRBJ2-5, with 9 bases matching TRBD2. The CDR3 length is 16 residues. CDR1 is SGHRS and CDR2 is YFSETQ in the germline V gene. V shed 5 bases and J 0 bases; nucleotides not matched to a gene: 8. CDR3: CASSGRASGNQETQYF. The CDR3 nucleotides read TGCGCCAGCAGTGGTAGGGCTAGCGGGAACCAAGAGACCCAGTACTTC.

The gene calls are TRBV7-2 and TRBJ2-3, with a possible D match to TRBD2 (5 bases). The germline gives CDR1 SGHTA, CDR2 FQGNSA. V was cut by 4 bases and J by 0 bases, with 14 bases left in between. This CDR3 spans 16 amino acids. CDR3 amino acids: CASSSTRVTSTDTQYF. CDR3 sequence (DNA): TGTGCCAGCAGCTCAACGCGGGTGACTAGCACAGATACGCAGTATTTT.

This clonotype was seen only a few times. CDR3 region: CSARARDRLYEQYF. CDR3 sequence (DNA): TGCAGTGCTAGAGCTCGGGACAGACTCTACGAGCAGTACTTC. V gene TRBV20-1 combines with J gene TRBJ2-7; 7 bases match TRBD1. The CDR3 totals 14 residues. The junction had 6 bases not matched to a gene; V was cut back by 1 base and J by 3 bases. Per germline, CDR1 DFQATT and CDR2 SNEGSKA (reference sequence).

This clonotype was detected only a few times. The chain is built from TRBV6-5 and TRBJ2-2; 10 bases fit TRBD2. The junction had 6 bases not matched to a gene; V was cut back by 2 bases and J by 6 bases. This CDR3 is built from 16 residues. Germline V lookup: CDR1 MNHEY, CDR2 SVGAGI. CDR3 sequence (DNA): TGTGCCAGCAGTTACGAAGCGGGGGGGGCCCCCGGGGAGCTGTTTTTT. Protein sequence: CASSYEAGGAPGELFF.

This clonotype was counted a few times. This chain uses TRBV5-6 with TRBJ1-5; no clear D gene. The V end lost 1 base, the J end lost 0 bases, and 11 bases lay between the germline ends. The V gene's germline CDR1 is SGHDT and CDR2 YYEEEE. CDR3 length equals 16 residues. The CDR3, as DNA: TGTGCCAGCAGCTTGTGGGCAGCCTTTAGCAATCAGCCCCAGCATTTT. Amino acid sequence: CASSLWAAFSNQPQHF.

The chain is built from TRBV6-6 and TRBJ2-7; 10 nucleotides agree with TRBD1. CDR3 length: 16 residues. Germline V lookup: CDR1 MNHNY, CDR2 SVGAGI (reference sequence). Trimming cost V 6 bases and J 6 bases; bases outside gene matches: 14. The CDR3 loop reads CASRASGTGVGVEQYV. The DNA of the CDR3 is TGTGCCAGCAGGGCATCCGGGACAGGGGTCGGGGTCGAGCAGTACGTC.

This clonotype has ten or more counts. This CDR3 reads CASDRGLAGNEQFF. In DNA form, the CDR3 reads TGCGCCAGCGACCGGGGACTAGCGGGGAATGAGCAGTTCTTC. The chain has TRBV5-1 and TRBJ2-1; 13 bases are shared with TRBD2. Unmatched junction bases numbered 5, after V lost 7 bases and J lost 7 bases. The germline gives CDR1 SGHRS, CDR2 YFSETQ. The CDR3 spans 14 residues.

V usage is TRBV3-1 and J usage is TRBJ2-3, with 8 bases lining up with TRBD2. The CDR3 loop spans 15 amino acids. Germline CDR1 and CDR2: LGHDT and YNNKEL (reference sequence). Unmatched junction bases numbered 5, after V lost 4 bases and J lost 2 bases. As DNA, the CDR3 is TGTGCCAGCAGCCCCCGGGGGGGGGTCACAGATACGCAGTATTTT. It encodes CASSPRGGVTDTQYF.

This clonotype was seen more than once but under ten times. The chain carries TRBV29-1 and TRBJ1-1; D gene unclear. CDR1 is SQVTM and CDR2 is ANQGSEA in the germline V gene. Trimming cost V 4 bases and J 5 bases, with 17 bases left between them. The CDR3 has 14 residues. In DNA, the CDR3 is TGCAGCGTTGCTGAGGAGTCAGATTTTACTGAAGCTTTCTTT. Encoded protein: CSVAEESDFTEAFF.

This clonotype was observed at least ten times. The chain couples TRBV6-5 to TRBJ2-3; no clear D gene. V lost 5 bases to trimming and J lost 4 bases, with 7 bases between them. The CDR3 is 12 amino acids. Germline V gene data show CDR1 as MNHEY and CDR2 as SVGAGI. CDR3 region: CASSPTADTQYF. The CDR3 bases are TGTGCCAGCAGTCCTACAGCAGATACGCAGTATTTT.

This clonotype was counted only a few times. The chain links TRBV7-6 to TRBJ2-1, with D tentatively TRBD2 (7 bases). CDR3 length: 13 amino acids. V lost 8 bases to trimming and J lost 8 bases, with 16 bases between them. Germline CDR1 reads SGHVS; CDR2 reads FNYEAQ. CDR3 DNA: TGTGCCAGCGCGGGGGCGGTTGGAGATGAGCAGTTCTTC. Encoded protein: CASAGAVGDEQFF.

A note on this clonotype: A junction end diverges from the germline sequence, so it may reflect a read error. This chain uses TRBV28 with TRBJ2-6; D unresolved. Germline V lookup: CDR1 MDHEN, CDR2 SYDVKM. The CDR3 extends over 15 amino acids. The CDR3 protein is CASNPRISWANVLTF. CDR3 nucleotide sequence: TGTGCCAGCAATCCCCGGATCTCTTGGGCCAACGTCCTGACTTTC. Looking up the rest from reference TRBV28 and TRBJ2-6 gives the full variable domain: DVKVTQSSRYLVKRTGEKVFLECVQDMDHENMFWYRQDPGLGLRLIYFSYDVKMKEKGDIPEGYSVSREKKERFSLILESASTNQTSMYLCASNPRISWANVLTFGAGSRLTVL.

This clonotype was detected only once. The rearrangement uses TRBV5-1 and TRBJ2-3, with D unresolved. CDR1 and CDR2 from the germline V gene are SGHRS and YFSETQ. Trimming removed 4 bases at V and 6 bases at J, with 15 bases between. This CDR3 has 14 amino acids. This chain's CDR3 is CASSLGYAADTQYF. As DNA, the CDR3 is TGCGCCAGCAGCCTTGGTTATGCCGCCGATACGCAGTATTTT.

This clonotype was seen a few times. The gene calls are TRBV4-3 and TRBJ1-1; no definite D call. There are 16 residues in the CDR3. Germline V gene data show CDR1 as LGHNA and CDR2 as YSLEER. Trimming left V 1 base short and J 6 bases short, with 18 bases between. The CDR3 nucleotides are TGCGCCAGCAGCCAAGGTTACGCAAGTGTTTTGTCTGAAGCTTTCTTT. Its translation: CASSQGYASVLSEAFF.

The chain combines TRBV4-3 with TRBJ2-1; maybe TRBD1 (6 bases). The germline CDR1 and CDR2 sequences are LGHNA and YSLEER. The CDR3 is made up of 14 amino acids. The V and J ends lost 0 bases and 9 bases respectively, with 12 bases between them. The CDR3 nucleotides are TGCGCCAGCAGCCAAGAGGTTGGGACACGTGAGCAGTTCTTC. Its protein is CASSQEVGTREQFF.

This rearrangement joins TRBV10-3 to TRBJ2-1; D is possibly TRBD2 (6 bases). V lost 6 bases, J lost 8 bases, and 14 bases lay in between. The CDR3 has 13 residues. Germline V gene sequence: CDR1 ENHRY, CDR2 SYGVKD. This CDR3 reads CAIRMGAGHEQFF. The CDR3 bases are TGTGCCATCAGGATGGGAGCGGGCCATGAGCAGTTCTTC.